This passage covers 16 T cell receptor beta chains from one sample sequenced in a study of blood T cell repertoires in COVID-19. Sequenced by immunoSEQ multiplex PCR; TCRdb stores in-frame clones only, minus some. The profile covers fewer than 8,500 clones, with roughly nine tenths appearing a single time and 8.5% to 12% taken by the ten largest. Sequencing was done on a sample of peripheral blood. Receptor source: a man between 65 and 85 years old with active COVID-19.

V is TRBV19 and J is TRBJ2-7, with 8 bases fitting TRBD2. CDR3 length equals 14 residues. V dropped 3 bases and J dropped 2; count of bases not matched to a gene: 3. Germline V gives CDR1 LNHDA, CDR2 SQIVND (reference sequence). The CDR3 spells CASSIEAGAYEQYF. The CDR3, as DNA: TGTGCCAGTAGTATCGAAGCGGGGGCCTACGAGCAGTACTTC.

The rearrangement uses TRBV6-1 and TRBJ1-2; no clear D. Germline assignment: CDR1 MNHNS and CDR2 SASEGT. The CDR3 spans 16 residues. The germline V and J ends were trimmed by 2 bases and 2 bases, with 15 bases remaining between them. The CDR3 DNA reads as TGTGCCAGCAGTGAAAGTTTGTGGGAGACAAACTATGGCTACACCTTC. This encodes CASSESLWETNYGYTF.

The CDR3 sequence is CASSQFSSTDTQYF. For the CDR3, the DNA is TGTGCCAGCAGCCAGTTCTCTAGCACAGATACGCAGTATTTT. This rearrangement joins TRBV3-1 (or the pseudogene TRBV3-2) to TRBJ2-3; D is unresolved. Germline CDR1 LGHDT, CDR2 YNNKEL (reference sequence). The CDR3 runs to 14 residues. V lost 3 bases and J 0 bases, leaving 7 bases between the germline ends.

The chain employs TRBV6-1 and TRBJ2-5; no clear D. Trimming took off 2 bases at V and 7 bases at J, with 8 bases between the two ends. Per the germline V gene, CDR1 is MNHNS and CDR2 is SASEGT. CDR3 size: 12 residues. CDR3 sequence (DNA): TGTGCCAGCAGTGAACAAGCCGGGACCCAGTACTTC. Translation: CASSEQAGTQYF.

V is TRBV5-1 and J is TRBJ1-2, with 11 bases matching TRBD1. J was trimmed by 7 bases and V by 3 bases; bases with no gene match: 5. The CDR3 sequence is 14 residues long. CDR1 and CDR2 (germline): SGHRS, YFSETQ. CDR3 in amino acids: CASSSRTGGTGYTF. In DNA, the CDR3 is TGCGCCAGCAGCTCTCGGACAGGGGGCACTGGCTACACCTTC.

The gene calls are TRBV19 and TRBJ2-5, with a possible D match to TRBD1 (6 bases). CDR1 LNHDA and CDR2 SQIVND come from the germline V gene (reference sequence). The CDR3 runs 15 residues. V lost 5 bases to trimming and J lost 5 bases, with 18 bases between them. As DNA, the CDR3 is TGTGCCAGTAGTTCCCTCCACAGGGCAACGGAGACCCAGTACTTC. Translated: CASSSLHRATETQYF.

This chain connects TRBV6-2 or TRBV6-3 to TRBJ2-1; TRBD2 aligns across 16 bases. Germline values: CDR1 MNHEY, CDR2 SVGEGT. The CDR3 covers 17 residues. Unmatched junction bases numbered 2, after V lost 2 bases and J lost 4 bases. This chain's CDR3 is CASSYGTSGGEYNEQFF. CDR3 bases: TGTGCCAGCAGTTACGGGACTAGCGGGGGGGAATACAATGAGCAGTTCTTC.

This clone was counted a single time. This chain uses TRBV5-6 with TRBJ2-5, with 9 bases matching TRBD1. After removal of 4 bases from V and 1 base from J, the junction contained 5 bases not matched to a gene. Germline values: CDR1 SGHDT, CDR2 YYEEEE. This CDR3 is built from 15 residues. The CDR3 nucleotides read TGTGCCAGCAGCGGGACAGGGAATGGCCAAGAGACCCAGTACTTC. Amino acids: CASSGTGNGQETQYF. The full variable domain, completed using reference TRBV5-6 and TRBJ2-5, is DAGVTQSPTHLIKTRGQQVTLRCSPKSGHDTVSWYQQALGQGPQFIFQYYEEEERQRGNFPDRFSGHQFPNYSSELNVNALLLGDSALYLCASSGTGNGQETQYFGPGTRLLVL.

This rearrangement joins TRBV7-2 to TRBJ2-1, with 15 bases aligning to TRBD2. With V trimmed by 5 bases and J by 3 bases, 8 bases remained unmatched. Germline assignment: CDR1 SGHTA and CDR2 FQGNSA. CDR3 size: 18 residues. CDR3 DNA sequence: TGTGCCAGCAGCCCGCCCGGACTAGCGGGGGGGATCTACAATGAGCAGTTCTTC. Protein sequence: CASSPPGLAGGIYNEQFF. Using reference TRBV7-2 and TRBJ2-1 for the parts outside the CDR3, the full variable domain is GAGVSQSPSNKVTEKGKDVELRCDPISGHTALYWYRQSLGQGLEFLIYFQGNSAPDKSGLPSDRFSAERTGGSVSTLTIQRTQQEDSAVYLCASSPPGLAGGIYNEQFFGPGTRLTVL.

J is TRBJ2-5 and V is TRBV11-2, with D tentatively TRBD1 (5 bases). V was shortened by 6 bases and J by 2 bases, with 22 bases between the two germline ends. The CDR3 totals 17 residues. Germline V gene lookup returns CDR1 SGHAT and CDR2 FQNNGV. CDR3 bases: TGTGCCAGCAGAAAACCAGGTTGGGGCGGCGCTCAAGAGACCCAGTACTTC. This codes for CASRKPGWGGAQETQYF.

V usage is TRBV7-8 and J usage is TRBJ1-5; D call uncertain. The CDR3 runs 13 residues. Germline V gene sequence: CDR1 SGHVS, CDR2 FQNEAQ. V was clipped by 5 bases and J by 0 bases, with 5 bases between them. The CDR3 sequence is CASSPSSNQPQHF. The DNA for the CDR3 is TGTGCCAGCAGCCCTTCTAGCAATCAGCCCCAGCATTTT.

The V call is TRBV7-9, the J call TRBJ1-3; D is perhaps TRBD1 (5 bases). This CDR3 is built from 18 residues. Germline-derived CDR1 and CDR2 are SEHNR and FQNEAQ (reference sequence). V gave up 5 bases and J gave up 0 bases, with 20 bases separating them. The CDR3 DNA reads TGTGCCAGCAGCCCCCGGGGGGAGGGGCAAGCCTCTGGAAACACCATATATTTT. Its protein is CASSPRGEGQASGNTIYF.

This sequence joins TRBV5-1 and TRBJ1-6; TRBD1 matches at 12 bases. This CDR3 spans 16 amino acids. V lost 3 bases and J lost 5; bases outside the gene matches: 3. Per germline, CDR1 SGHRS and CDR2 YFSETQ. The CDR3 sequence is CASSSGTGGHNSPLHF. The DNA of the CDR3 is TGCGCCAGCAGCTCCGGGACAGGGGGCCATAATTCACCCCTCCACTTT.

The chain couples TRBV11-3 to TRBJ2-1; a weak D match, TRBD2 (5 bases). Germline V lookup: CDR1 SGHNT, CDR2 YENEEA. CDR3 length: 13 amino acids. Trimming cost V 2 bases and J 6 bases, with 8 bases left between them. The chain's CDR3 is CASSLKEGNEQFF. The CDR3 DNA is TGTGCCAGCAGCTTAAAAGAGGGCAATGAGCAGTTCTTC.

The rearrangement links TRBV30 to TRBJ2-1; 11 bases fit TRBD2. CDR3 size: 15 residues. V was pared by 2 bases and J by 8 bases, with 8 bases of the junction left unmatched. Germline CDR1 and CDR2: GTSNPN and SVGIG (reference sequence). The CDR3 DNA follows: TGTGCCTGGAGTCCAGTAGCGGGGGGGCTCGATGAGCAGTTCTTC. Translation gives CAWSPVAGGLDEQFF.

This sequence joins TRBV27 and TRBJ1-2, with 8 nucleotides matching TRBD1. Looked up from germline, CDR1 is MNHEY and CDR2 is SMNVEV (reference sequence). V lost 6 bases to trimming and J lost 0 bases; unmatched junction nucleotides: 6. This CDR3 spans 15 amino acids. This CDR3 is CASRSQDRANYGYTF. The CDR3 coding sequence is TGTGCCAGCAGATCCCAGGACAGGGCTAACTATGGCTACACCTTC.